This is a list of T cell receptor beta chains from one sample in a study of blood T cell repertoires in COVID-19. Using immunoSEQ multiplex PCR, the repertoire was profiled, and TCRdb retains in-frame clones only, with some absent. This table holds approximately 220,000 clones, 70% to 90% found once. Sequencing was done on a sample of peripheral blood. All receptors derive from a man aged 50 to 60 who had recovered from COVID-19. Both conserved end residues are part of each CDR3. Fields, in order: V gene, CDR3 protein.

v_call: TRBV24-1; cdr3_aa: CATSDPFRGGAFF
v_call: TRBV6-5; cdr3_aa: CASRGQGPFNEQFF
v_call: TRBV27; cdr3_aa: CASSNRDLGTDTQYF
v_call: TRBV5-1; cdr3_aa: CASSLEGTGNQPQHF
v_call: TRBV18; cdr3_aa: CASSRESTDTQYF
v_call: TRBV6-5; cdr3_aa: CASSTTSGKDEQFF
v_call: TRBV29-1; cdr3_aa: CSVRLAGGLEQYF
v_call: TRBV30; cdr3_aa: CAWSMTQYGYTF
v_call: TRBV19; cdr3_aa: CASSISGAGGGEQYF
v_call: TRBV3-1/TRBV3-2; cdr3_aa: CASSQFGANYGYTF
v_call: TRBV4-1; cdr3_aa: CASSLSSRASGPNEQFF
v_call: TRBV21-1; cdr3_aa: CASSGTGANEKLFF
v_call: TRBV7-8; cdr3_aa: CASSSRTGIKNQPQHF
v_call: TRBV7-2; cdr3_aa: CASSLGEGGLTYEQYF
v_call: TRBV7-8; cdr3_aa: CASSFPTRGEGFNTEAFF
v_call: TRBV24-1; cdr3_aa: CATEDRRYEQYF
v_call: TRBV24-1; cdr3_aa: CATSDSRGRTDTQYF